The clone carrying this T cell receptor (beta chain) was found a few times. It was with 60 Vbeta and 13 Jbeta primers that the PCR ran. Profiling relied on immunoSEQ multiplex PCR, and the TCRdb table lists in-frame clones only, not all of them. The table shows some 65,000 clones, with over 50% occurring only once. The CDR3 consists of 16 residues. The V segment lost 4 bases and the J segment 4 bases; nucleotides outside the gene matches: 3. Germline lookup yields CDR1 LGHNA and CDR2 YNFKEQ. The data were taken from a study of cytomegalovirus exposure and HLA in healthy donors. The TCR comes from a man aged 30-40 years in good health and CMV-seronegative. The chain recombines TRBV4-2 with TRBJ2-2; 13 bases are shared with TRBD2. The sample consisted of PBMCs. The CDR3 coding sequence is TGTGCCAGCAGCCCGGGACTAGCGGGGTTCACCGGGGAGCTGTTTTTT. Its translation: CASSPGLAGFTGELFF.